This entry is about one T cell receptor beta chain. This specimen belongs to a study of CD8 T cells in Susac syndrome. Reverse transcription used about 0.45 to 1 ug RNA and random hexamers. TCRdb analysed the immunoSEQ multiplex PCR reads with MiXCR anew, one entry per CDR3 protein. The repertoire holds around 62,000 distinct CDR3 sequences, with around 90% as singletons. Per the germline V gene, CDR1 is SEHNR and CDR2 is FQNEAQ (reference sequence). The CDR3 length is 14 residues. V lost 1 base and J 7 bases, leaving 10 bases between the germline ends. Sequencing of TCR beta drew on CD8+ and CD4+ T cells from blood.

The sequence was collected from a human donor in good health. The V gene is TRBV7-9, the J gene TRBJ1-4; D not certain. Sequencing was carried out using CD8+ T cells from PBMCs. Written as DNA, the CDR3 is TGTGCCAGCAGCTTAGTAGGATTGAGTGAAAAACTGTTTTTT. Translated, it gives CASSLVGLSEKLFF.